The subject of this entry is one TCR beta chain. Its target antigen remains unknown. No base qualities exist here, and no much larger clone lies one base off it. A single peripheral blood draw of about 116 mL on average was collected from each donor into heparinised tubes. A BD FACSAria II was used to sort naive, central memory, regulatory and stem cell-like memory CD4+ T cells with a panel that included CD45RO, CCR7, CD25, CD127, CD95 and CD27. Every sorted population had a purity above 95%. PBMCs were isolated immediately by Lymphoprep density gradient centrifugation and stained directly without culture. So that batch effects would be minimized, each experiment stained and sorted samples in pairs, pairing one healthy donor with one patient. The sample originates from a study of beta chain features in type 1 diabetes (dated by TCRdb to the late 2010s). Notes on the research overall: Mean age, gender distribution, total cell number and subset yield were not different between patients and healthy donors. Regulatory and stem cell-like memory subsets were isolated from only 8 patients and roughly eight healthy donors, whereas naive and central memory subsets came from all 28 donors. In the study, recently diagnosed type 1 diabetes patients and matched healthy donors were compared on the TCRB repertoires of their sorted circulating CD4+ T cell subsets. A total of 100 million to 110 million sorted cells were examined across all samples, and a strong correlation was observed between cell number per subset and RNA yield. The paper's findings and limits, for the study overall: Type 1 diabetes patients showed a moderate but significant shortening of TCRB CDR3 length in all four CD4+ subsets. At VDJ recombination sites, type 1 diabetes patients had fewer insertions and more deleted nucleotides, which implies abnormalities in thymic rearrangement. Shorter templates might be favored by PCR, yet because patient and control samples were amplified and corrected together, any such skew would affect both groups equally. The naive, central memory and regulatory TCRB repertoires appeared to resemble one another more closely among patients than among healthy donors. Because the HLA sub-analyses included only small numbers of individuals, any influence of HLA type on TCRB rearrangement was left unresolved. Because cDNA rather than genomic DNA was sequenced, highly expressing activated cells could have been over-represented, although no difference in activation and CD3 levels was found between groups.

All of the isolated RNA was reverse transcribed with the High Capacity cDNA Reverse Transcription Kit, so expressed TCRB transcripts were sequenced. Deep immunoSEQ sequencing was applied to naive, central memory and regulatory T cell samples, giving an average of around 4 million total reads per sample. After sorted cells were lysed in RLT buffer, RNA was extracted with DNase-treated RNeasy Micro or Mini kits, with the choice depending on cell number. To prevent cross-contamination, each cell subset was processed individually, whereas patient and healthy donor samples were processed jointly. Using the immunoSEQ multiplex PCR, TCRB sequences were amplified from cDNA into 87-bp fragments spanning the CDR3 region. Sequencing of the amplicons was performed on the Illumina HiSeq platform. The published analysis was carried out like this. Synthetic template baselines were used to correct PCR bias computationally, reads within Hamming distance 2 were collapsed, and singletons that could not be merged were discarded. Reads were aligned against IMGT to assign V, D and J genes, CDR3 length and insertions or deletions at six rearrangement sites. Within each subset, clonotype counts were normalized to sorted cell number, after which true diversity and Gini coefficients were computed with the tcR R package. The overlap coefficient, calculated on TCRB nucleotide sequences, was used to quantify repertoire sharing. As a proxy for the pre-selection repertoire, out-of-frame TCRB sequences from naive cells were analyzed. Here the immuneACCESS table is served through TCRdb, limited to in-frame sequences with V and J called. Missing clones are a known gap in these copies; in checked studies unresolved V genes cover under half, and the rest lacks a known reason. V, J and clone size reflect that table, while D and trimming were determined from the DNA. This sample gives 600,000 to 750,000 clones in total; over 10% of them show up just once. More than 0.095% of the sample is taken by the ten largest.

Looking up the germline V gene yields CDR1 MDHEN and CDR2 SYDVKM. V is pared back by 7 bases and J by 4 bases, with 14 bases lying between the germline termini. The CDR3, cysteine through phenylalanine, is 13 amino acids long. The only DNA kept is the CDR3, 39 bases in frame from the first base. Sample: naive CD4+ T cells from blood. What this sample's cell subset or site label stands for: true naive CD4+ T cells. The source is a man aged 25-40 years with type 1 diabetes. The receptor chain draws on TRBV28 and TRBJ2-7; a weak D assignment points to TRBD2 (7 bases agree). The DNA sequence is as follows: TGTGCCAGCAACTCGGGGGGCGCGTACGAGCAGTACTTC. This encodes CASNSGGAYEQYF. The full variable domain, with segments outside the CDR3 supplied by the reference TRBV28 and TRBJ2-7 proteins, appears as DVKVTQSSRYLVKRTGEKVFLECVQDMDHENMFWYRQDPGLGLRLIYFSYDVKMKEKGDIPEGYSVSREKKERFSLILESASTNQTSMYLCASNSGGAYEQYFGPGTRLTVT.